The 19 T cell receptor beta chains reported below all come from one sample, sequenced in a study of graft-versus-host responses after intestinal transplantation. Clones were sequenced by immunoSEQ multiplex PCR, and TCRdb holds only the in-frame ones, with some missing. The sample consists of 3,500 to 5,000 clones, approximately 32% of them appearing once. This specimen consisted of alloreactive CD4+ T cells from a mixed lymphocyte reaction culture, obtained before transplantation. The subset was: CFSE-low proliferating T cells sorted from approximately 6-day pre-transplant mixed lymphocyte reaction (GvH or HvG direction). These receptors all stem from a human patient who was an organ donor for intestinal transplantation.

This sequence joins TRBV6-5 and TRBJ2-7, with a tentative D call TRBD2 (6 bases). With 8 bases removed from V and 3 bases from J, the gap between germline ends came to 14 bases. The germline V gene encodes CDR1 MNHEY and CDR2 SVGAGI. The length of the CDR3 is 13 residues. In nucleotides, the CDR3 is TGTGCCAGCGGTCTCGCGGGGCTCTACGAGCAGTACTTC. Translated: CASGLAGLYEQYF.

The chain joins TRBV27 to TRBJ1-1; TRBD1 matches 7 bases. Germline CDR1 reads MNHEY; CDR2 reads SMNVEV (reference sequence). The CDR3 has 13 residues. V lost 6 bases, J lost 4 bases, and 5 bases stayed unmatched. CDR3 region: CASRSTGRTEAFF. The CDR3, as DNA: TGTGCCAGCAGGTCGACAGGGCGCACTGAAGCTTTCTTT.

The chain employs TRBV5-4 and TRBJ1-2, with TRBD1 identical over 9 bases. The CDR3 has 15 residues. Germline CDR1 is SGHNT and CDR2 is YYREEE (reference sequence). V trimming: 3 bases; J trimming: 0 bases; junction bases outside the gene matches: 3. CDR3 residues: CASSWDRDANYGYTF. Written as DNA, the CDR3 is TGTGCCAGCAGCTGGGACAGGGATGCTAACTATGGCTACACCTTC.

The table lists this clone with a few counts. The chain carries TRBV7-2 and TRBJ2-1; D possibly corresponds to TRBD2 (7 bases). The CDR3 contains 15 residues. Germline-derived CDR1 and CDR2 are SGHTA and FQGNSA. V shed 1 base and J shed 6 bases, with 13 bases lying between them. CDR3 loop: CASSLVSGGLNEQFF. CDR3 in DNA: TGTGCCAGCAGCTTAGTATCGGGGGGCCTCAATGAGCAGTTCTTC. Full variable domain (rest looked up from reference TRBV7-2 and TRBJ2-1): GAGVSQSPSNKVTEKGKDVELRCDPISGHTALYWYRQSLGQGLEFLIYFQGNSAPDKSGLPSDRFSAERTGGSVSTLTIQRTQQEDSAVYLCASSLVSGGLNEQFFGPGTRLTVL.

This clone came up a few times. The CDR3, as DNA: TGTGCCAGCAGTCAGACAGTCTATGGCTACACCTTC. Its protein is CASSQTVYGYTF. V is TRBV6-1 and J is TRBJ1-2; a possible D gene is TRBD1 (5 bases). The CDR3 is 12 amino acids. The V end lost 5 bases, the J end lost 4 bases, and 8 bases lay between the germline ends. CDR1 is MNHNS, CDR2 SASEGT, per germline.

The V gene is TRBV5-1, the J gene TRBJ1-2; no firm D call. Germline CDR1 SGHRS, CDR2 YFSETQ. Trimming stripped 4 bases from V and 1 base from J, with 14 bases between. The CDR3 consists of 15 residues. The CDR3 DNA reads as TGCGCCAGCAGCCCCCGTGGTTACGGTAACTATGGCTACACCTTC. Translated: CASSPRGYGNYGYTF.

This clone was seen more than once but under ten times. The chain is built from TRBV6-5 and TRBJ1-2; 8 bases are a match to TRBD1. The CDR3 is 13 residues long. In germline, CDR1 is MNHEY, CDR2 SVGAGI. Unmatched junction bases numbered 2, after V lost 6 bases and J lost 2 bases. The CDR3 nucleotides read TGTGCCAGCAGACGGACAGGGAACTATGGCTACACCTTC. Protein product: CASRRTGNYGYTF.

The V call is TRBV6-5, the J call TRBJ2-7; D call uncertain. V was pared by 6 bases and J by 3 bases, with 15 bases between. This CDR3 has 14 residues. CDR1 is MNHEY, CDR2 SVGAGI, per germline. The DNA for the CDR3 is TGTGCCAGCAGCCGGGCCTTTAACTACTACGAGCAGTACTTC. Amino acid sequence: CASSRAFNYYEQYF.

This clone has a handful of counts. CDR3 bases: TGTGCCAGCAGTGGCGGGGAGCGTCGATCACCCCTCCACTTT. Its translation: CASSGGERRSPLHF. The rearrangement joins TRBV2 to TRBJ1-6, with no clear D. Trimming took 4 bases from V and 10 from J, leaving 14 bases between them. Per the germline V gene, CDR1 is SNHLY and CDR2 is FYNNEI. The CDR3 loop spans 14 amino acids.

The chain links TRBV5-5 to TRBJ2-1, with D unresolved. CDR3 length equals 16 residues. The germline V and J ends were trimmed by 0 bases and 0 bases, with 10 bases remaining between them. In germline, CDR1 is SGHKS, CDR2 YYEKEE (reference sequence). CDR3 residues: CASSLVGVSSYNEQFF. The CDR3 region has the DNA TGTGCCAGCAGCTTGGTTGGAGTCAGCTCCTACAATGAGCAGTTCTTC.

This clone was observed a handful of times. The chain carries TRBV7-9 and TRBJ2-1; 14 positions agree with TRBD2. Germline V gene lookup returns CDR1 SEHNR and CDR2 FQNEAQ (reference sequence). CDR3 length equals 18 residues. The V gene end was trimmed by 0 bases and the J gene end by 7 bases; junction bases not matched to a gene: 8. This chain's CDR3 is CASSLALGLAGGMNEQFF. Written as DNA, the CDR3 is TGTGCCAGCAGCTTAGCCTTAGGACTAGCGGGGGGCATGAATGAGCAGTTCTTC.

This clone is labeled as medium-sized (0.01 to 0.1%). CDR3 bases: TGTGCCAGCAGTGAAGTTAGGTCCACTGAAGCTTTCTTT. Protein sequence: CASSEVRSTEAFF. The chain carries TRBV6-1 and TRBJ1-1, with D unclear. The CDR3 loop spans 13 amino acids. Between the trimmed V and J ends, which lost 1 base and 4 bases, there was a span of 7 bases. Germline assignment: CDR1 MNHNS and CDR2 SASEGT.

This rearrangement joins TRBV27 to TRBJ2-3; 8 nucleotides align to TRBD2. The germline CDR1 and CDR2 sequences are MNHEY and SMNVEV (reference sequence). V lost 3 bases to trimming and J lost 0 bases; unmatched junction nucleotides: 11. The CDR3 is 18 amino acids. The CDR3 DNA reads TGTGCCAGCAGTTTCCAGCGGGGGCCCCTCTGTAGCACAGATACGCAGTATTTT. Translating gives CASSFQRGPLCSTDTQYF.

This clone is medium-sized within its sample. The chain uses TRBV5-1 and TRBJ2-7; D is unclear. The CDR3 has 15 residues. Germline V gene sequence: CDR1 SGHRS, CDR2 YFSETQ. Trimming left V 0 bases short and J 2 bases short, with 12 bases between. CDR3 region: CASSLASGGPYEQYF. For the CDR3, the DNA is TGCGCCAGCAGCTTGGCTTCGGGCGGCCCCTACGAGCAGTACTTC.

This CDR3 is CASRRRGSTDTQYF. The CDR3 DNA sequence: TGTGCCAGCAGACGCAGGGGTAGCACAGATACGCAGTATTTT. The genes are TRBV6-5 and TRBJ2-3, with TRBD1 as a possible D gene (6 bases). Trimming left V 6 bases short and J 0 bases short, with 10 bases between. The CDR3 extends over 14 amino acids. From germline, CDR1 is MNHEY and CDR2 SVGAGI.

The chain has TRBV6-5 and TRBJ2-5; D is unresolved. This CDR3 comprises 12 residues. Germline V gene sequence: CDR1 MNHEY, CDR2 SVGAGI. Trimming shortened V by 2 bases and J by 5 bases, and 6 bases separated the two germline ends. The DNA for the CDR3 is TGTGCCAGCAGTTACACCAAGGAGACCCAGTACTTC. Its protein product is CASSYTKETQYF.

This clone is large. The V gene is TRBV7-2, the J gene TRBJ2-1; TRBD2 might be the D (6 bases). The CDR3 totals 15 residues. V was clipped by 0 bases and J by 10 bases, with 16 bases between them. Germline CDR1 reads SGHTA; CDR2 reads FQGNSA. The chain's CDR3 is CASSLAGLDSREQFF. CDR3 nucleotide sequence: TGTGCCAGCAGCTTAGCGGGACTGGACTCACGAGAGCAGTTCTTC.

This chain uses TRBV18 with TRBJ2-4; D not resolved. The V and J ends lost 0 bases and 1 base respectively, with 7 bases between them. There are 15 residues in the CDR3. Germline CDR1 is KGHSH and CDR2 is LQKENI. In nucleotides, the CDR3 is TGTGCCAGCTCACCACCTGGTGGGGCCAAAAACATTCAGTACTTC. As protein: CASSPPGGAKNIQYF.

This clone came up a few times. V is TRBV9 and J is TRBJ2-5; D is unresolved. Germline CDR1 is SGDLS and CDR2 is YYNGEE. The V gene lost 0 bases and the J gene lost 5 bases, with 17 bases spanning the gap. CDR3 length: 16 amino acids. The CDR3 loop reads CASSVEASRRFETQYF. In nucleotides, the CDR3 is TGTGCCAGCAGCGTAGAGGCTTCCCGACGTTTTGAGACCCAGTACTTC.